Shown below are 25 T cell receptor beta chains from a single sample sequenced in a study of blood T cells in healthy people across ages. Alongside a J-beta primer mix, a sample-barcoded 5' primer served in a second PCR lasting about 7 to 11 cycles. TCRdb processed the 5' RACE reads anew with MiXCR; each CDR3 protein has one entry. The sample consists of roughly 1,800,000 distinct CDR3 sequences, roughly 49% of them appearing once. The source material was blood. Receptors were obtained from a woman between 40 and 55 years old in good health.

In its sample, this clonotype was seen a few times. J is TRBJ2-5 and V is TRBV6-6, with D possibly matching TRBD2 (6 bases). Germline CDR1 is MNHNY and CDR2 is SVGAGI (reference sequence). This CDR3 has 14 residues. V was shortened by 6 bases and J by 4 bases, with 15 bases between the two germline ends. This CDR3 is CASRMGLVVETQYF. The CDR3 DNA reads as TGTGCCAGCAGGATGGGACTCGTCGTAGAGACCCAGTACTTC.

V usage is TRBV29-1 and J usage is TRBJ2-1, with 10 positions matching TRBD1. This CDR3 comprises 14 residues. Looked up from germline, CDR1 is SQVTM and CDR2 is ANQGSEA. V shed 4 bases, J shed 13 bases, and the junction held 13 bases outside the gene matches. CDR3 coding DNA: TGCAGCGTTGGGATCGGGACAGGGGTAGAGACCCAGTTCTTC. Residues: CSVGIGTGVETQFF.

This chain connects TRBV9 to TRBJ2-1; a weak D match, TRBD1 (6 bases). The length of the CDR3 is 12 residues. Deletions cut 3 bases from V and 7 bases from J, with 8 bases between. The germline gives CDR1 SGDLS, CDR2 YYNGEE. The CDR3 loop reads CASSADRNEQFF. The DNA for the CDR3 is TGTGCCAGCAGCGCCGACAGGAATGAGCAGTTCTTC.

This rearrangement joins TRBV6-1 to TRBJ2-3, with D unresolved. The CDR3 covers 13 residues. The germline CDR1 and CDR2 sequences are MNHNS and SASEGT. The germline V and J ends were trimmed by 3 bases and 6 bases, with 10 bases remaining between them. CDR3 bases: TGTGCCAGCAGTGAGTACCCGACGGATACGCAGTATTTT. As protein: CASSEYPTDTQYF.

CDR3 amino acids: CASSRTGIQYF. In DNA, the CDR3 is TGTGCCAGCTCCCGGACGGGCATTCAGTACTTC. This sequence joins TRBV27 and TRBJ2-4; D gene uncertain. V was shortened by 8 bases and J by 9 bases, with 11 bases between the two germline ends. CDR3 length: 11 amino acids. Germline-derived CDR1 and CDR2 are MNHEY and SMNVEV (reference sequence).

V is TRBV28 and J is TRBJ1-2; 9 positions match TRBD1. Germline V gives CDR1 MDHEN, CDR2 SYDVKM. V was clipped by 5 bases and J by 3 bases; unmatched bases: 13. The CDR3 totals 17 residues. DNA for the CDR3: TGTGCCAGCAGTCCTAGATACTACAGGGGGCACGACTATGGCTACACCTTC. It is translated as CASSPRYYRGHDYGYTF.

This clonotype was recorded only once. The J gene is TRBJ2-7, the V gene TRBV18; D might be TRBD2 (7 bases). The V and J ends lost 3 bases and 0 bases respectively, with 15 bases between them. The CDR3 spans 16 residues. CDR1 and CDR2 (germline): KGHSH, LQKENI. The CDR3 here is CASSPAAGALSYEQYF. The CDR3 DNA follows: TGTGCCAGCTCACCGGCGGCGGGGGCTCTCTCCTACGAGCAGTACTTC.

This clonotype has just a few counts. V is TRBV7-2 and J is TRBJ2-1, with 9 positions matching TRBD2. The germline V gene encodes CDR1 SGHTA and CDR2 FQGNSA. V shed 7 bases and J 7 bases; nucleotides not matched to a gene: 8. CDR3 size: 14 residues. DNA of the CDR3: TGTGCCAGCACCATGGGACTAGCAGGGAATGAGCAGTTCTTC. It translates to CASTMGLAGNEQFF. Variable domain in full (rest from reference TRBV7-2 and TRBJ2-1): GAGVSQSPSNKVTEKGKDVELRCDPISGHTALYWYRQSLGQGLEFLIYFQGNSAPDKSGLPSDRFSAERTGGSVSTLTIQRTQQEDSAVYLCASTMGLAGNEQFFGPGTRLTVL.

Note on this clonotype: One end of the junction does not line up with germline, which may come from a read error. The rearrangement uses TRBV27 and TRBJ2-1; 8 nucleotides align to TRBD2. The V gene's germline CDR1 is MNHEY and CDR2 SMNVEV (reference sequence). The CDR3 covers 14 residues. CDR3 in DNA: TGTGCCGGCAGACCGGGGGGGGGTTACAATGAGCAGTTCTTC. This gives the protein CAGRPGGGYNEQFF.

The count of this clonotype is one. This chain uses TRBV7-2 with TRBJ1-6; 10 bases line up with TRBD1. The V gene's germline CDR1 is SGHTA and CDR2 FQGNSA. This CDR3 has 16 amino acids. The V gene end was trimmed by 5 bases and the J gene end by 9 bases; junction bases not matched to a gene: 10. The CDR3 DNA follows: TGTGCCAGCAGCGTAGGCTCCGGGACAGGGGCTTCACCCCTCCACTTT. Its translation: CASSVGSGTGASPLHF. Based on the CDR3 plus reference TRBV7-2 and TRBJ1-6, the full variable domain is GAGVSQSPSNKVTEKGKDVELRCDPISGHTALYWYRQSLGQGLEFLIYFQGNSAPDKSGLPSDRFSAERTGGSVSTLTIQRTQQEDSAVYLCASSVGSGTGASPLHFGNGTRLTVT.

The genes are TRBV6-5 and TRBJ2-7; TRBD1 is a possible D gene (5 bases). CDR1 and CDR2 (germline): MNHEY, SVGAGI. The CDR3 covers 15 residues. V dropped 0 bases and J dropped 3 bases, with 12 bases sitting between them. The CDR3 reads CASSYSAQANYEQYF. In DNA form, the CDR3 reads TGTGCCAGCAGTTACTCGGCACAGGCCAACTACGAGCAGTACTTC.

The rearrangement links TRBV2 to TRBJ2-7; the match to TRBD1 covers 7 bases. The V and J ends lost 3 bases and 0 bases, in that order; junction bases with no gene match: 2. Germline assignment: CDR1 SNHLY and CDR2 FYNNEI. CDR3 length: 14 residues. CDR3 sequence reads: CASSDGTVSYEQYF. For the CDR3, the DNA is TGTGCCAGCAGTGATGGGACAGTCTCCTACGAGCAGTACTTC.

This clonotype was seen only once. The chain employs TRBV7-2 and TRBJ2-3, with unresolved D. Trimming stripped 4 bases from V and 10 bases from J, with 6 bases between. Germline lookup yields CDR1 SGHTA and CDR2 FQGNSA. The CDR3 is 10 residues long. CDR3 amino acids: CASSSRPQYF. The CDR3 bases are TGTGCCAGCAGCTCCCGTCCGCAGTATTTT.

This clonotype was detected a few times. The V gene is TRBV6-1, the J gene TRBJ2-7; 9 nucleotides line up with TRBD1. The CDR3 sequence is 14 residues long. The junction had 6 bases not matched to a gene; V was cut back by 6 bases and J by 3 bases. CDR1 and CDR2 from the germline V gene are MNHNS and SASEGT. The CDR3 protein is CASRRDRVGYEQYF. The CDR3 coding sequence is TGTGCCAGCAGGAGGGACAGGGTAGGCTACGAGCAGTACTTC.

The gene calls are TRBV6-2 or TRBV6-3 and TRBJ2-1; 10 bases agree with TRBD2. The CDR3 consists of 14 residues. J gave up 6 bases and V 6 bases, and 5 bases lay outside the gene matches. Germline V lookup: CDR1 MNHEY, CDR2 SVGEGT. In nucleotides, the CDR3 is TGTGCCAGCAGCTTTACTAGCGGGGTCAATGAGCAGTTCTTC. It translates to CASSFTSGVNEQFF.

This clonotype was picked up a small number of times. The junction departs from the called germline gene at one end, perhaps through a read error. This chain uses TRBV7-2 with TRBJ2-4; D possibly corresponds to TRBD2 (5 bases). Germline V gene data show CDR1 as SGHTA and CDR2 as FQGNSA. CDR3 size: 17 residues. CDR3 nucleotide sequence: TGTGCCAGCAGCTTATACCCCGTACTAGTCTCCAAAAACATTCAGTATTTC. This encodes CASSLYPVLVSKNIQYF.

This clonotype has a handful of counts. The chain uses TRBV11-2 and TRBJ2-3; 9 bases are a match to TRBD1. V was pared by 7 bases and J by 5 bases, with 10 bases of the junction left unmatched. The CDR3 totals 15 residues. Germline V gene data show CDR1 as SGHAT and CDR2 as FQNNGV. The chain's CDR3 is CASNRGQGIVDTQYF. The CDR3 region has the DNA TGTGCCAGCAATCGGGGACAGGGAATTGTAGATACGCAGTATTTT.

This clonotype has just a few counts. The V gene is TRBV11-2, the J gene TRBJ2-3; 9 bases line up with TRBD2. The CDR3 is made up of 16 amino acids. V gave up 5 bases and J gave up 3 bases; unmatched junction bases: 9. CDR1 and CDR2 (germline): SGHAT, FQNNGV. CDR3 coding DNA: TGTGCCAGCAGCGCCCGACTAGCGGTCGTTACAGATACGCAGTATTTT. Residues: CASSARLAVVTDTQYF.

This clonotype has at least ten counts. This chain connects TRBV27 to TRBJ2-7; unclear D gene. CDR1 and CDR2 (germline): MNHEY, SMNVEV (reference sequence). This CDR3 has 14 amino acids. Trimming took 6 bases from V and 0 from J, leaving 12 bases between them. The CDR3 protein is CASSRTLSSYEQYF. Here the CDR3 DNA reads TGTGCCAGCAGCCGGACGCTGAGCTCCTACGAGCAGTACTTC.

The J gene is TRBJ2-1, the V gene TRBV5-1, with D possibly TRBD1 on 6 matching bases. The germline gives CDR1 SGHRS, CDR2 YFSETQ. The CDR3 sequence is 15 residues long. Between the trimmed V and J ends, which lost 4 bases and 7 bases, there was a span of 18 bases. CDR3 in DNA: TGCGCCAGCAGCGACGGACAGCCTGAACCTAATGAGCAGTTCTTC. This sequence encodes CASSDGQPEPNEQFF.

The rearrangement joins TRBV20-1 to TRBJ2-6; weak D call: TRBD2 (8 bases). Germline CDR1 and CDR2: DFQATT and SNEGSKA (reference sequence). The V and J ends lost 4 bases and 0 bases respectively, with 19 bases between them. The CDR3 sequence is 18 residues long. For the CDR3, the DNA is TGCAGTGCTACACGGGGGGGACAGAGAAACTCTGGGGCCAACGTCCTGACTTTC. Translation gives CSATRGGQRNSGANVLTF.

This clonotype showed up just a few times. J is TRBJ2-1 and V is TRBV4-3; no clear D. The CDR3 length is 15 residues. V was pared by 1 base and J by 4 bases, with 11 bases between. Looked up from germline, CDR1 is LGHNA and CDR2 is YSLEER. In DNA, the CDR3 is TGCGCCAGCAGCCAAGCCCCAGCCCCTTACAATGAGCAGTTCTTC. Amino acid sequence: CASSQAPAPYNEQFF.

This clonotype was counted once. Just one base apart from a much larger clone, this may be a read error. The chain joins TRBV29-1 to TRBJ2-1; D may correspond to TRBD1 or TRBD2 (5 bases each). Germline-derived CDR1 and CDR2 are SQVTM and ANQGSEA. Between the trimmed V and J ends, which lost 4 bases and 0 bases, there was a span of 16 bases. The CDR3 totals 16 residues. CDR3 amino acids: CSVGGTGASSYNEQFF. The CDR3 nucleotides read TGCAGCGTTGGAGGGACCGGGGCTTCCTCCTACAATGAGCAGTTCTTC.

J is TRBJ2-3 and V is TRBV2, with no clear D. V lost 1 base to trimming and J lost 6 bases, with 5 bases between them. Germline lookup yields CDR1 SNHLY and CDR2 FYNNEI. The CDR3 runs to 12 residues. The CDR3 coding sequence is TGTGCCAGCAGTGAAGGCTGGGATACGCAGTATTTT. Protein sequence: CASSEGWDTQYF. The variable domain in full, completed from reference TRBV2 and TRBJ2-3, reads EPEVTQTPSHQVTQMGQEVILRCVPISNHLYFYWYRQILGQKVEFLVSFYNNEISEKSEIFDDQFSVERPDGSNFTLKIRSTKLEDSAMYFCASSEGWDTQYFGPGTRLTVL.

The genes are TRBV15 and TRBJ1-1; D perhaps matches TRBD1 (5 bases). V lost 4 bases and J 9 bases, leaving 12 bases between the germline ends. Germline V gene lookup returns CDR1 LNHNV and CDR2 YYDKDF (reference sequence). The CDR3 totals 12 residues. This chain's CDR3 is CATSTGHRQAFF. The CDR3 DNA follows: TGTGCCACCAGCACAGGGCACAGACAAGCTTTCTTT. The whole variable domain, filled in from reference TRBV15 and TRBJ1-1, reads DAMVIQNPRYQVTQFGKPVTLSCSQTLNHNVMYWYQQKSSQAPKLLFHYYDKDFNNEADTPDNFQSRRPNTSFCFLDIRSPGLGDTAMYLCATSTGHRQAFFGQGTRLTVV.